Presented here are 18 T cell receptor beta chains from one specimen sequenced in a study of cytomegalovirus exposure and HLA in healthy donors. PCR amplification relied on 60 Vbeta primers (plus 13 Jbeta primers). Here immunoSEQ multiplex PCR was the method, and the copy in TCRdb shows in-frame clones only, minus some. The sample yields about 160,000 clones, 84% seen once. Sequencing was performed on PBMCs. The receptor source for this set is a middle-aged man in good health and CMV-seropositive.

The rearrangement links TRBV11-3 to TRBJ2-7; 11 bases align to TRBD2. This CDR3 is 16 amino acids long. The V gene's germline CDR1 is SGHNT and CDR2 YENEEA. J gave up 7 bases and V 3 bases, and 11 bases lay outside the gene matches. The CDR3 loop reads CASSLGTSGSSGEQYV. CDR3 DNA sequence: TGTGCCAGCAGCTTGGGAACTAGCGGGAGTAGTGGTGAGCAGTACGTC.

This chain links TRBV5-1 with TRBJ1-2, with D uncertain. Germline assignment: CDR1 SGHRS and CDR2 YFSETQ. The CDR3 sequence is 12 residues long. The ends were cut back, 4 bases at V and 3 bases at J, with 7 bases in the middle. The DNA of the CDR3 is TGCGCCAGCAGCCCCAGCGACTATGGCTACACCTTC. Protein: CASSPSDYGYTF.

V and J are TRBV9 and TRBJ1-5; perhaps TRBD1 as D (6 bases). The CDR3 totals 15 residues. Germline-derived CDR1 and CDR2 are SGDLS and YYNGEE. Trimming cost V 0 bases and J 5 bases, with 12 bases left between them. This CDR3 reads CASSVGGQGYQPQHF. The CDR3 region has the DNA TGTGCCAGCAGCGTAGGGGGGCAGGGGTATCAGCCCCAGCATTTT.

V gene TRBV14 combines with J gene TRBJ1-2; D may be TRBD1 (6 bases). Germline lookup yields CDR1 SGHDN and CDR2 FVKESK. Trimming removed 3 bases from V and 5 bases from J, with 10 bases in between. This CDR3 spans 13 amino acids. CDR3 protein: CASSQVGAYGYTF. As DNA, the CDR3 is TGTGCCAGCAGCCAGGTGGGGGCGTATGGCTACACCTTC. The full variable domain, rest sourced from reference TRBV14 and TRBJ1-2, is EAGVTQFPSHSVIEKGQTVTLRCDPISGHDNLYWYRRVMGKEIKFLLHFVKESKQDESGMPNNRFLAERTGGTYSTLKVQPAELEDSGVYFCASSQVGAYGYTFGSGTRLTVV.

The J gene is TRBJ2-7, the V gene TRBV10-2, with 8 bases matching TRBD1. Trimming took 1 base from V and 5 from J; bases not matched to a gene: 10. Per the germline V gene, CDR1 is WSHSY and CDR2 is SAAADI. This CDR3 contains 16 residues. CDR3 protein: CASSEYWTGYNHEQYV. DNA for the CDR3: TGCGCCAGCAGTGAGTACTGGACAGGGTACAACCACGAGCAGTACGTC.

The chain links TRBV18 to TRBJ1-1, with no clear D. There are 13 residues in the CDR3. Germline V lookup: CDR1 KGHSH, CDR2 LQKENI. Trimming took off 3 bases at V and 1 base at J, with 6 bases between the two ends. CDR3 sequence reads: CASSPSKNTEAFF. CDR3 nucleotides: TGTGCCAGCTCACCGAGCAAGAACACTGAAGCTTTCTTT. The full variable domain, its missing parts supplied by reference TRBV18 and TRBJ1-1, is NAGVMQNPRHLVRRRGQEARLRCSPMKGHSHVYWYRQLPEEGLKFMVYLQKENIIDESGMPKERFSAEFPKEGPSILRIQQVVRGDSAAYFCASSPSKNTEAFFGQGTRLTVV.

The chain uses TRBV6-1 and TRBJ2-1, with 7 positions matching TRBD2. CDR1 MNHNS and CDR2 SASEGT come from the germline V gene. The CDR3 has 15 amino acids. J lost 8 bases, V lost 6 bases, and 13 bases had no gene match. The CDR3 loop is CASSKRDQGGDEQFF. In DNA, the CDR3 is TGTGCCAGCAGCAAGCGGGACCAGGGAGGGGATGAGCAGTTCTTC.

This clone has only a few counts. This chain uses TRBV6-6 with TRBJ1-5, with TRBD1 matching over 10 bases. The CDR3 is 14 residues long. J gave up 5 bases and V 6 bases, and 4 bases lay outside the gene matches. From germline, CDR1 is MNHNY and CDR2 SVGAGI (reference sequence). The CDR3, as DNA: TGTGCCAGCAGCGGGGACAGGGGACATCAGCCCCAGCATTTT. Its translation is CASSGDRGHQPQHF.

This chain joins TRBV11-3 and TRBJ1-1; D might be TRBD1 (6 bases). This CDR3 comprises 13 residues. The germline gives CDR1 SGHNT, CDR2 YENEEA. Trimming shortened V by 3 bases and J by 3 bases, and 8 bases separated the two germline ends. The CDR3 loop is CASSFSGDTEAFF. CDR3 coding DNA: TGTGCCAGCAGCTTTTCAGGGGACACTGAAGCTTTCTTT. The entire variable domain, with the rest obtained from reference TRBV11-3 and TRBJ1-1, is as follows: EAGVVQSPRYKIIEKKQPVAFWCNPISGHNTLYWYLQNLGQGPELLIRYENEEAVDDSQLPKDRFSAERLKGVDSTLKIQPAELGDSAVYLCASSFSGDTEAFFGQGTRLTVV.

The chain couples TRBV27 to TRBJ2-5; 9 nucleotides line up with TRBD1. This CDR3 is built from 15 residues. Germline V gene data show CDR1 as MNHEY and CDR2 as SMNVEV (reference sequence). The V gene end was trimmed by 3 bases and the J gene end by 5 bases; junction bases not matched to a gene: 7. CDR3 sequence (DNA): TGTGCCAGCAGTTTCGGACAGGGGCTTTGGGAGACCCAGTACTTC. Its translation is CASSFGQGLWETQYF.

The chain recombines TRBV7-9 with TRBJ2-5; the D gene is possibly TRBD2 (5 bases). From germline, CDR1 is SEHNR and CDR2 FQNEAQ (reference sequence). V shed 3 bases and J shed 9 bases, with 11 bases lying between them. This CDR3 has 12 residues. The CDR3 spells CASSFYSEAQYF. The CDR3 DNA is TGTGCCAGCAGCTTTTATAGCGAGGCCCAGTACTTC.

The chain is built from TRBV6-1 and TRBJ1-2, with 7 bases matching TRBD1. This CDR3 has 14 residues. Looked up from germline, CDR1 is MNHNS and CDR2 is SASEGT. V lost 7 bases to trimming and J lost 6 bases; unmatched junction nucleotides: 11. CDR3 sequence: CASTLRTGPDGYTF. CDR3 coding DNA: TGTGCCAGCACCCTCCGGACAGGTCCTGATGGCTACACCTTC.

The chain combines TRBV7-3 with TRBJ1-1, with D possibly matching TRBD1 (6 bases). Trimming pared 5 bases from V and 0 bases from J, leaving 10 bases between. The germline gives CDR1 SGHTA, CDR2 FQGTGA. The CDR3 runs to 14 residues. CDR3 coding DNA: TGTGCCAGCAGCCCCCAGGGGATGAACACTGAAGCTTTCTTT. Translated, it gives CASSPQGMNTEAFF.

This clone has just a few counts. Here the CDR3 reads CASSLGASGYNEQFF. CDR3 bases: TGTGCCAGCAGCTTGGGAGCTAGCGGCTACAATGAGCAGTTCTTC. This rearrangement joins TRBV5-4 to TRBJ2-1, with 7 bases that match TRBD2. J gave up 3 bases and V 0 bases, and 3 bases lay outside the gene matches. The CDR3 covers 15 residues. Germline V lookup: CDR1 SGHNT, CDR2 YYREEE (reference sequence).

With regard to this clone: This sample also contains other DNA sequences that code for the same CDR3. The chain couples TRBV30 to TRBJ2-1; D not certain. Germline V gene sequence: CDR1 GTSNPN, CDR2 SVGIG (reference sequence). The CDR3 contains 12 residues. Trimming removed 3 bases from V and 2 bases from J, with 5 bases in between. Written as DNA, the CDR3 is TGTGCCTGGAGACGGGCCTACAATGAGCAGTTCTTC. Amino acids: CAWRRAYNEQFF. Combining the CDR3 with reference TRBV30 and TRBJ2-1 gives the whole variable domain SQTIHQWPATLVQPVGSPLSLECTVEGTSNPNLYWYRQAAGRGLQLLFYSVGIGQISSEVPQNLSASRPQDRQFILSSKKLLLSDSGFYLCAWRRAYNEQFFGPGTRLTVL.

The chain joins TRBV11-2 to TRBJ1-2, with D possibly TRBD1 on 6 matching bases. This CDR3 spans 15 amino acids. Germline CDR1 is SGHAT and CDR2 is FQNNGV. Trimming took off 0 bases at V and 6 bases at J, with 14 bases between the two ends. Here the CDR3 DNA reads TGTGCCAGCAGCTTAGATGGGACACCTGCTAATGGCTACACCTTC. It yields the protein CASSLDGTPANGYTF.

CDR3 in amino acids: CASSSLGRGNNSPLHF. CDR3 bases: TGTGCCAGCAGTTCTTTAGGGAGGGGGAATAATTCACCCCTCCACTTT. The chain employs TRBV27 and TRBJ1-6, with D perhaps matching TRBD1 (6 bases). V shed 4 bases and J shed 5 bases, with 15 bases lying between them. The CDR3 sequence is 16 residues long. Germline values: CDR1 MNHEY, CDR2 SMNVEV (reference sequence).

The genes are TRBV7-9 and TRBJ1-1; TRBD1 agrees at 8 bases. Per germline, CDR1 SEHNR and CDR2 FQNEAQ (reference sequence). The V gene end was trimmed by 2 bases and the J gene end by 5 bases; junction bases not matched to a gene: 4. The CDR3 has 14 residues. In DNA form, the CDR3 reads TGTGCCAGCAGCTTATCAGGGGGCCGGACTGAAGCTTTCTTT. This encodes CASSLSGGRTEAFF.